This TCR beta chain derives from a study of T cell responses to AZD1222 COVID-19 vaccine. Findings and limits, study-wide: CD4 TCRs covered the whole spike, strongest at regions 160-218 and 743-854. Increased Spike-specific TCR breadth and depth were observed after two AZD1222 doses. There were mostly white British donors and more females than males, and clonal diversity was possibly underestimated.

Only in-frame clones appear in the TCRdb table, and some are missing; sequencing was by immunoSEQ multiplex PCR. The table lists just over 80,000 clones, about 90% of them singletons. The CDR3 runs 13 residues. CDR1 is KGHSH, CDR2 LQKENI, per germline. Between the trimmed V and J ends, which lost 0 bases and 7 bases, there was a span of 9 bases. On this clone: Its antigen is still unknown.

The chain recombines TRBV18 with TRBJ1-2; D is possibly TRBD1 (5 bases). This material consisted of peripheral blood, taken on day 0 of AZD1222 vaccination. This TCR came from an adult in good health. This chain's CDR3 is CASSPPQGPGYTF. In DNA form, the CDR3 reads TGTGCCAGCTCACCACCTCAGGGTCCTGGCTACACCTTC.